This TCR beta chain was captured in a study of Graves' ophthalmopathy and Graves' hyperthyroidism. Amplified material comprised TCR beta CDR3 regions derived from RNA transcripts. RT-PCR was first run with HTBI primers, then multiplex PCR in a second round. MiXCR, applied by TCRdb to the multiplex PCR reads, yields one record per CDR3 protein. The sample has 200,000 to 250,000 distinct CDR3 sequences; 45% are singletons. Germline trimming cut 5 bases from V and 4 bases from J; bases unmatched to any gene: 6. This CDR3 spans 14 amino acids. Ophthalmopathy donors' eye disease showed moderate-to-severe activity, CAS of at least 3, NOSPECS of at least 4 and duration under 3 months. Establishment of the diagnosis relied upon clinical symptoms, serum thyroxine, TRAb, thyroid ultrasound and orbital computed tomography. PBMCs were obtained from roughly 9.4 ml of fresh peripheral blood.

Material for sequencing was peripheral blood. The receptor comes from an adult man with Graves' ophthalmopathy. The rearrangement uses TRBV12-3 or TRBV12-4 and TRBJ1-1, with 8 bases fitting TRBD1. In DNA, the CDR3 is TGTGCCAGCAGTCGAAACGACAGGGGCACTGAAGCTTTCTTT. It translates to CASSRNDRGTEAFF.